This TCR beta chain comes out of a study of blood T cells in healthy people across ages. Study summary: The capture of about one barcoded beta molecule per two T cells was achieved by template switching.

Losses at the gene ends were 2 bases for V and 8 bases for J; bases not matched to a gene: 11. The CDR3 loop spans 15 amino acids. CDR1 and CDR2 from the germline V gene are SGHRS and YFSETQ. Many counts were recorded for this clonotype. Its antigen is still unknown. Findings and limits, study-wide: Compared with aged donors, long-lived donors showed fewer expanded clones, suggesting selection.

A second PCR of roughly 7 to 11 cycles used a sample-barcoded 5' primer and a J-beta primer mix. A template-switch adaptor that had 12 random nucleotides put a tag on each cDNA molecule. No fewer than 3 million CDR3-containing paired-end reads came from each sample. One entry per CDR3 protein, called by TCRdb with MiXCR from the 5' RACE reads. Of roughly 640,000 distinct CDR3 sequences in the sample, about 28% were seen once. The receptor was isolated from a woman older than 75 in good health. Sequenced input: blood. The gene calls are TRBV5-1 and TRBJ1-2, with TRBD1 matching over 8 bases. The CDR3 DNA reads as TGCGCCAGCAGCTTTGGGCAGGGGGCTTTGGACGGCTACACCTTC. Its protein is CASSFGQGALDGYTF.